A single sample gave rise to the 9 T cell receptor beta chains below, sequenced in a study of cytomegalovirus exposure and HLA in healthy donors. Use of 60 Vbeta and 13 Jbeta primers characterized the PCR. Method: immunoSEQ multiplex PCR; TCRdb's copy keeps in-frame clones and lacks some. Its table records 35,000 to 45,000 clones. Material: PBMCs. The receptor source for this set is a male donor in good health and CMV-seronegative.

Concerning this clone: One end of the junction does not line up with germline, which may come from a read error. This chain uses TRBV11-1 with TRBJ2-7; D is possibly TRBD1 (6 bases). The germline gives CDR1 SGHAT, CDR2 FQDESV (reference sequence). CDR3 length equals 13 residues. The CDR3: CASSSWSGDNLFF. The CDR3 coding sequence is TGTGCCAGCAGCTCCTGGTCCGGGGACAACCTATTCTTC.

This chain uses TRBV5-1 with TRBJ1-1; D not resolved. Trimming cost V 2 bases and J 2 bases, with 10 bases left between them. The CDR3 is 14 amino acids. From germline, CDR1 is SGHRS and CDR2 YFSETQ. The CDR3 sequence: CASSLTAANTEAFF. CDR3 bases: TGCGCCAGCAGCTTAACGGCGGCTAACACTGAAGCTTTCTTT.

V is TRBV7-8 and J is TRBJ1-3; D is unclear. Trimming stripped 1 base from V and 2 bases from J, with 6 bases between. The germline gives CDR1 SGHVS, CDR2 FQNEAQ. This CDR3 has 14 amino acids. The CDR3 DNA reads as TGTGCCAGCAGCTTAGACAGTACTGGAAACACCATATATTTT. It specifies CASSLDSTGNTIYF.

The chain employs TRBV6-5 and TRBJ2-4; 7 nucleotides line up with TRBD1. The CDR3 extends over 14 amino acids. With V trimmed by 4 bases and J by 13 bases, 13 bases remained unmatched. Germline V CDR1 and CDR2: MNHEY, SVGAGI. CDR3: CASSLGTGVSGQYF. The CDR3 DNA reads TGTGCCAGCAGTTTGGGCACAGGGGTTTCTGGGCAGTACTTC.

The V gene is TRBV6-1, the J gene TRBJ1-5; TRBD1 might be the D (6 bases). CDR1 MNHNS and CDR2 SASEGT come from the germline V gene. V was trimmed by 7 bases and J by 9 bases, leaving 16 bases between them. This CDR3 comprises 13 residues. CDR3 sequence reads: CASTGTQPRPQHF. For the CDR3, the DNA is TGTGCCAGCACCGGGACACAACCGAGGCCCCAGCATTTT.

This CDR3 reads CASSHNTGELFF. CDR3 nucleotides: TGTGCCAGCAGTCATAACACCGGGGAGCTGTTTTTT. This rearrangement joins TRBV6-5 to TRBJ2-2; D remains ambiguous. The CDR3 totals 12 residues. Germline assignment: CDR1 MNHEY and CDR2 SVGAGI. V dropped 5 bases and J dropped 2 bases, with 3 bases sitting between them.

The CDR3, as DNA: TGTGCCAGCACCCCCGACAGGGATAGTTCCGGGGAGCTGTTTTTT. Its translation: CASTPDRDSSGELFF. J is TRBJ2-2 and V is TRBV9, with 7 bases matching TRBD1. This CDR3 spans 15 amino acids. Trimming cost V 6 bases and J 6 bases; bases outside gene matches: 11. The germline gives CDR1 SGDLS, CDR2 YYNGEE.

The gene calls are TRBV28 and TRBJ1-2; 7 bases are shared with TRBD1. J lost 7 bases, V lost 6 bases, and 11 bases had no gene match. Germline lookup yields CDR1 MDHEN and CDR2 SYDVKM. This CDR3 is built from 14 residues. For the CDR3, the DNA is TGTGCCAGCAGACCCCAGGGCAGGGGGTTTGGCTACACCTTC. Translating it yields CASRPQGRGFGYTF.

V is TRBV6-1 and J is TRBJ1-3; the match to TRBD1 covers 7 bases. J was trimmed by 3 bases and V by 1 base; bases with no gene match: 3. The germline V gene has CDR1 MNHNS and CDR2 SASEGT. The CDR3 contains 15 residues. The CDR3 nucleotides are TGTGCCAGCAGTGAAGAGGGGGCACTTGGAAACACCATATATTTT. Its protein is CASSEEGALGNTIYF.